These 25 T cell receptor beta chains originate from one sample sequenced in a study of identical twins. TCRdb analysed the 5' RACE reads with MiXCR anew, one entry per CDR3 protein. Here the sample spans roughly 770,000 distinct CDR3 sequences, 18% being singletons. These data were also filed under a second study, of T cells expressing NK-cell markers.

Sequences were obtained from PBMCs. The receptors come from a woman aged 18-35 years in good health.

The genes are TRBV29-1 and TRBJ2-7; 9 positions match TRBD2. The germline gives CDR1 SQVTM, CDR2 ANQGSEA. V shed 5 bases and J 4 bases; nucleotides not matched to a gene: 18. The CDR3 is made up of 17 amino acids. This CDR3 reads CSVKGSKRREGHYEQYF. The CDR3 coding sequence is TGCAGCGTTAAAGGGAGCAAGAGGCGGGAGGGCCATTACGAGCAGTACTTC.

This clonotype appeared a few times. CDR3 coding DNA: TGTGCCAGCAGCCGAAGACCAGGACAGGGCAAGCCCTACGAGCAGTACTTC. It is translated as CASSRRPGQGKPYEQYF. The chain couples TRBV14 to TRBJ2-7, with 8 bases matching TRBD1. The V gene end was trimmed by 4 bases and the J gene end by 2 bases; junction bases not matched to a gene: 13. There are 17 residues in the CDR3. Germline lookup yields CDR1 SGHDN and CDR2 FVKESK.

This clonotype was observed many times. The chain's CDR3 is CASANSSPLSGGLYEQYF. CDR3 nucleotides: TGTGCCAGCGCAAATAGTTCCCCCTTGAGCGGGGGTTTGTACGAGCAGTACTTC. This rearrangement joins TRBV6-1 to TRBJ2-7, with 8 bases matching TRBD2. Trimming took 8 bases from V and 4 from J; bases not matched to a gene: 22. The germline gives CDR1 MNHNS, CDR2 SASEGT. This CDR3 has 18 amino acids.

This clonotype appeared a few times. The V gene is TRBV6-2 or TRBV6-3, the J gene TRBJ2-4, with D hard to call. Germline lookup yields CDR1 MNHEY and CDR2 SVGEGT. Trimming stripped 0 bases from V and 0 bases from J, with 6 bases between. This CDR3 comprises 15 residues. The DNA for the CDR3 is TGTGCCAGCAGTTACTCGAGTGGAGCCAAAAACATTCAGTACTTC. It codes for CASSYSSGAKNIQYF.

V gene TRBV5-1 combines with J gene TRBJ2-3, with unresolved D. V was clipped by 3 bases and J by 3 bases, with 14 bases between them. Germline V gene sequence: CDR1 SGHRS, CDR2 YFSETQ. The CDR3 length is 15 residues. As DNA, the CDR3 is TGCGCCAGCAGCTCCTCAGGTGTGGGGACAGATACGCAGTATTTT. Protein sequence: CASSSSGVGTDTQYF.

This clonotype came up a few times. The rearrangement links TRBV20-1 to TRBJ2-7; D is possibly TRBD1 (6 bases). CDR1 and CDR2 (germline): DFQATT, SNEGSKA (reference sequence). CDR3 length: 13 amino acids. Trimming left V 7 bases short and J 5 bases short, with 18 bases between. This CDR3 reads CSGRRGTSNEQYF. The CDR3 coding sequence is TGCAGTGGACGAAGGGGGACCTCGAACGAGCAGTACTTC.

The V and J genes are TRBV18 and TRBJ1-4; 8 bases match TRBD1. Germline assignment: CDR1 KGHSH and CDR2 LQKENI. V dropped 6 bases and J dropped 8; count of bases not matched to a gene: 2. The CDR3 covers 12 residues. The CDR3 bases are TGTGCCAGCTCGCGGACAGGGGAAAAACTGTTTTTT. Translating gives CASSRTGEKLFF.

The chain combines TRBV15 with TRBJ2-1; TRBD1 agrees at 7 bases. V trimming: 3 bases; J trimming: 9 bases; junction bases outside the gene matches: 11. Germline assignment: CDR1 LNHNV and CDR2 YYDKDF (reference sequence). The CDR3 consists of 15 residues. CDR3 in DNA: TGTGCCACCAGCAGGAAAACAGGGGCCGGGACTGAGCAGTTCTTC. It codes for CATSRKTGAGTEQFF. The whole variable domain, filled in from reference TRBV15 and TRBJ2-1, reads DAMVIQNPRYQVTQFGKPVTLSCSQTLNHNVMYWYQQKSSQAPKLLFHYYDKDFNNEADTPDNFQSRRPNTSFCFLDIRSPGLGDTAMYLCATSRKTGAGTEQFFGPGTRLTVL.

The chain couples TRBV2 to TRBJ1-6; D not certain. This CDR3 region has 12 residues. V gave up 6 bases and J gave up 9 bases, with 9 bases separating them. CDR1 is SNHLY and CDR2 is FYNNEI in the germline V gene. CDR3 region: CASRREGSPLHF. In DNA, the CDR3 is TGTGCCAGCAGGCGGGAGGGTTCACCCCTCCACTTT.

The V gene is TRBV20-1, the J gene TRBJ2-5; 8 positions agree with TRBD1. Germline V gene sequence: CDR1 DFQATT, CDR2 SNEGSKA (reference sequence). The CDR3 runs 11 residues. As DNA, the CDR3 is TGCGGACCACAGGGGGGAGAGACCCAGTACTTC. Its translation: CGPQGGETQYF.

This clonotype has more than one count but fewer than ten. The chain has TRBV29-1 and TRBJ2-3; TRBD2 matches at 12 bases. The CDR3 has 19 residues. The germline CDR1 and CDR2 sequences are SQVTM and ANQGSEA. V lost 1 base and J lost 5; bases outside the gene matches: 16. The CDR3 bases are TGCAGCGTTGAAGCGAGACTAGCGGGAGTCAAATCTTGGGGAGATACGCAGTATTTT. Encoded protein: CSVEARLAGVKSWGDTQYF.

This clonotype was observed many times. CDR3 sequence reads: CASSYSSGTYEQYF. CDR3 DNA: TGTGCCAGCAGTTACTCGTCAGGGACCTACGAGCAGTACTTC. The chain couples TRBV6-5 to TRBJ2-7; TRBD1 is a possible D gene (5 bases). Trimming removed 0 bases from V and 2 bases from J, with 8 bases in between. The CDR3 covers 14 residues. CDR1 and CDR2 (germline): MNHEY, SVGAGI.

This clonotype was seen a handful of times. V is TRBV27 and J is TRBJ2-1; D is unclear. This CDR3 has 15 amino acids. Germline CDR1 is MNHEY and CDR2 is SMNVEV (reference sequence). V lost 4 bases to trimming and J lost 0 bases, with 10 bases between them. DNA of the CDR3: TGTGCCAGCAGTTCTTACACGAGCTCCTACAATGAGCAGTTCTTC. Amino acid sequence: CASSSYTSSYNEQFF.

This clonotype has just a few counts. The chain combines TRBV20-1 with TRBJ2-1; D perhaps matches TRBD2 (5 bases). Germline values: CDR1 DFQATT, CDR2 SNEGSKA (reference sequence). V lost 1 base and J 10 bases, leaving 8 bases between the germline ends. The CDR3 has 11 amino acids. The CDR3 DNA reads TGCAGTGCTAGAGTTGGAGGAGAGCAGTTCTTC. Protein sequence: CSARVGGEQFF.

This clonotype came up a few times. The chain combines TRBV12-3 or TRBV12-4 with TRBJ2-3, with a possible D match to TRBD1 (6 bases). This CDR3 comprises 15 residues. V was trimmed by 7 bases and J by 2 bases, leaving 16 bases between them. The CDR3 loop reads CASNPGQVITDTQYF. CDR3 coding DNA: TGTGCCAGCAACCCGGGACAAGTCATCACAGATACGCAGTATTTT.

The chain employs TRBV29-1 and TRBJ2-2, with 7 bases that match TRBD1. CDR3 length equals 12 residues. Per the germline V gene, CDR1 is SQVTM and CDR2 is ANQGSEA. The DNA for the CDR3 is TGCAGTTGCTACAGGGGCGCCGGGGAGCTGTTTTTT. This codes for CSCYRGAGELFF.

This clonotype was seen only a few times. The J gene is TRBJ2-1, the V gene TRBV6-2 or TRBV6-3, with 7 bases identical to TRBD2. This CDR3 contains 15 residues. Trimming took 2 bases from V and 8 from J; bases not matched to a gene: 9. Germline CDR1 is MNHEY and CDR2 is SVGEGT. For the CDR3, the DNA is TGTGCCAGCAGTTACGCGGGAGCTTCTTGGGATGAGCAGTTCTTC. This translates into CASSYAGASWDEQFF.

In this sample, this clonotype turned up a few times. CDR3 nucleotide sequence: TGTGCCAGCAGTAAGCGGACTCGGGAGACCCAGTACTTC. As protein: CASSKRTRETQYF. The rearrangement uses TRBV12-3 or TRBV12-4 and TRBJ2-5, with a possible D match to TRBD2 (5 bases). V gave up 5 bases and J gave up 5 bases, with 12 bases separating them. This CDR3 spans 13 amino acids.

The genes are TRBV7-2 and TRBJ2-1, with TRBD2 identical over 8 bases. V shed 5 bases, J shed 5 bases, and the junction held 8 bases outside the gene matches. Germline V gene data show CDR1 as SGHTA and CDR2 as FQGNSA. The CDR3 sequence is 15 residues long. CDR3 region: CASSQGLASDNEQFF. The CDR3 DNA reads TGTGCCAGCAGCCAAGGACTAGCTTCAGACAATGAGCAGTTCTTC.

This sequence joins TRBV20-1 and TRBJ2-3; no firm D call. CDR1 and CDR2 (germline): DFQATT, SNEGSKA (reference sequence). Trimming cost V 3 bases and J 2 bases, with 6 bases left between them. This CDR3 is built from 12 residues. The CDR3 reads CSASPVTDTQYF. The CDR3 DNA is TGCAGTGCTAGTCCTGTCACAGATACGCAGTATTTT.

In its sample, this clonotype was seen a few times. This chain connects TRBV20-1 to TRBJ2-7, with D maybe TRBD2 (5 bases). V was clipped by 3 bases and J by 2 bases, with 20 bases between them. CDR3 length: 16 amino acids. The germline V gene encodes CDR1 DFQATT and CDR2 SNEGSKA (reference sequence). CDR3 region: CSASAEAGLGTYEQYF. Written as DNA, the CDR3 is TGCAGTGCTAGTGCGGAGGCGGGCCTAGGGACCTACGAGCAGTACTTC.

This chain connects TRBV7-9 to TRBJ2-4; D is possibly TRBD2 (5 bases). Germline V gives CDR1 SEHNR, CDR2 FQNEAQ (reference sequence). V was trimmed by 2 bases and J by 3 bases, leaving 11 bases between them. The CDR3 loop spans 15 amino acids. The chain's CDR3 is CASSLSGEGKNIQYF. In DNA, the CDR3 is TGTGCCAGCAGCTTATCCGGGGAAGGCAAAAACATTCAGTACTTC.

This clonotype was detected a few times. The rearrangement joins TRBV10-3 to TRBJ2-3; unclear D gene. The CDR3 sequence is 17 residues long. Germline CDR1 ENHRY, CDR2 SYGVKD. Trimming cost V 4 bases and J 3 bases, with 20 bases left between them. CDR3 nucleotide sequence: TGTGCCATCAGTGGACCCGCTACTCAAACGGCTACAGATACGCAGTATTTT. It encodes CAISGPATQTATDTQYF.

The chain has TRBV29-1 and TRBJ1-4; perhaps TRBD1 as D (5 bases). Trimming removed 7 bases at V and 8 bases at J, with 17 bases between. Germline values: CDR1 SQVTM, CDR2 ANQGSEA. The CDR3 sequence is 13 residues long. The CDR3 DNA is TGCAGCGGCGGTTGGGGGGAGGGCGAAAAACTGTTTTTT. It yields the protein CSGGWGEGEKLFF.

This clonotype was found a few times. V is TRBV7-9 and J is TRBJ2-3; 8 bases are shared with TRBD1. Germline V gives CDR1 SEHNR, CDR2 FQNEAQ (reference sequence). Trimming took 5 bases from V and 5 from J; bases not matched to a gene: 6. CDR3 length equals 14 residues. The CDR3 nucleotides read TGTGCCAGCAGCCCAAGGACAGGGATAGATACGCAGTATTTT. It specifies CASSPRTGIDTQYF.